This TCR beta chain was captured in a study of blood T cells in healthy people across ages. Study-level findings and limits: Donor CMV status, an unknown factor, possibly confounded changes in expanded clonotypes.

V lost 2 bases and J 4 bases, leaving 12 bases between the germline ends. In germline, CDR1 is LGHNA, CDR2 YSLEER. This CDR3 has 15 residues. A J-beta primer mix and a sample-barcoded 5' primer were used in a second PCR of roughly 7 to 12 cycles. Each single sample gave us at least 3 million CDR3-containing paired-end reads. TCRdb reprocessed the 5' RACE reads via MiXCR and lists one record per CDR3 protein. The sample consists of around 500,000 distinct CDR3 sequences, around half of them appearing once. Each donor was a healthy Caucasian individual from Russia, aged 6 to 90. Worth noting for this clonotype: Its cognate antigen is unknown.

This clonotype originated in an elderly man in good health. The chain carries TRBV4-3 and TRBJ2-1; TRBD2 is a possible D gene (6 bases). The sequenced sample was blood. CDR3 coding DNA: TGCGCCAGCAGCCAAAGGAGGGGCCAGTACAATGAGCAGTTCTTC. It is translated as CASSQRRGQYNEQFF.